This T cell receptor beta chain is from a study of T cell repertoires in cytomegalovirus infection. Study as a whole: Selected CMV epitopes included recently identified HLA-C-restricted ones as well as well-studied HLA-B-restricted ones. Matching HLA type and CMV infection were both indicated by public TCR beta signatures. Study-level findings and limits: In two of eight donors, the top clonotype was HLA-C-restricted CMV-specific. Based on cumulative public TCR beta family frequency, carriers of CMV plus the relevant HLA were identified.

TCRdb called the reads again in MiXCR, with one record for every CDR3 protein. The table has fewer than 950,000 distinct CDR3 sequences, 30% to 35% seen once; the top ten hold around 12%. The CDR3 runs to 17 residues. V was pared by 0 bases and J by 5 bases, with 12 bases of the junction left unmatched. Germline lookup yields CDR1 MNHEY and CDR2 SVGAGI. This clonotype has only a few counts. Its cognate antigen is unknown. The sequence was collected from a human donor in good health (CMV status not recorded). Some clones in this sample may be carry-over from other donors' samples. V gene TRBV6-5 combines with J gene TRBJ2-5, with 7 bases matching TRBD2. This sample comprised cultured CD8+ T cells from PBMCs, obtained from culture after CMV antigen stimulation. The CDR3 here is CASSYSTGRGEGETQYF. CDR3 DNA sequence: TGTGCCAGCAGTTACTCGACGGGGAGGGGAGAGGGGGAGACCCAGTACTTC.